The present entry profiles one T cell receptor (beta chain) with its context. Profiling relied on immunoSEQ multiplex PCR, and the TCRdb table lists in-frame clones only, not all of them. Among approximately 400,000 clones listed, roughly 81% were seen once. The treatment: roughly 18 received Ad26.COV2.S at low or high dose, single or two shots; several received placebo; per-sample allocation not given. Collection of samples fell on day 63 after the first vaccine or placebo injection. CDR3 length: 14 residues. Germline CDR1 SGHNT, CDR2 YYREEE (reference sequence). The ends were cut back, 1 base at V and 7 bases at J, with 12 bases in the middle. The entry originates in a study of Ad26.COV2.S vaccination and SARS-CoV-2 variants.

The genes are TRBV5-4 and TRBJ2-1, with D uncertain. The TCR was taken from a person between 18 and 60 years old who received the Ad26.COV2.S COVID-19 vaccine or a placebo. Sample: peripheral blood, taken in a trial of Ad26.COV2.S vaccine versus placebo. As DNA, the CDR3 is TGTGCCAGCAGCTTGTTGTCTCGCCAAAATGAGCAGTTCTTC. It encodes CASSLLSRQNEQFF.